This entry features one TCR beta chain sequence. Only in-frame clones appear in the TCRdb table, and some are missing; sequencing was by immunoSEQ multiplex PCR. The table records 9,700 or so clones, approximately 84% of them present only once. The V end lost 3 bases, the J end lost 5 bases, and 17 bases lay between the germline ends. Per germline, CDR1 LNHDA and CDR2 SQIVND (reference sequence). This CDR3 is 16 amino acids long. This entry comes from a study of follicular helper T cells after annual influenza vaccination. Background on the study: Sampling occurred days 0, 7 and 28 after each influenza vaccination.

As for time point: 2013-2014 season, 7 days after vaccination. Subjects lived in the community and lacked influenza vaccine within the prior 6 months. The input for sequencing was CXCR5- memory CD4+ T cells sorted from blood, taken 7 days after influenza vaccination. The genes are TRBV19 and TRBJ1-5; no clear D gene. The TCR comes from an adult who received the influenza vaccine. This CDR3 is CASSMVGRITDQPQHF. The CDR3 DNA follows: TGTGCCAGTAGTATGGTTGGCAGAATTACCGATCAGCCCCAGCATTTT.